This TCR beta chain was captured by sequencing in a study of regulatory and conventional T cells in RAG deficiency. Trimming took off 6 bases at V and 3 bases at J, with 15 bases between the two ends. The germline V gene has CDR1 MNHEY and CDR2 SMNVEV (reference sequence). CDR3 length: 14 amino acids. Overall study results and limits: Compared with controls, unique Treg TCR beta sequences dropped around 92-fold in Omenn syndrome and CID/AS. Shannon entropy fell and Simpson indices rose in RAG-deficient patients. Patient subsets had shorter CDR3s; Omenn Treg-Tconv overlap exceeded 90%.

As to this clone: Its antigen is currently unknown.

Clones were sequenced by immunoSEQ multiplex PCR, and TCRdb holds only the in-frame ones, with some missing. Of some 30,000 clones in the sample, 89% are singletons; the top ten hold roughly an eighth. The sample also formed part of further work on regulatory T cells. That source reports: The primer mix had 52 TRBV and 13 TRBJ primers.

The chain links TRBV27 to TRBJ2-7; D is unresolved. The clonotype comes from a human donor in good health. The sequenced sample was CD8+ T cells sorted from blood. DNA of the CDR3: TGTGCCAGCAGCCAGAGTCTCAGACTCTACGAGCAGTACTTC. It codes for CASSQSLRLYEQYF.